Listed below are T cell receptor beta chains from one sample, sequenced in a study of CXCR3-negative and CXCR3-positive naive CD8 T cells. Using the 5' RACE reads, TCRdb records one entry per CDR3 protein without DNA. This sample's table has under 75,000 distinct CDR3 sequences. Sample: naive CXCR3- CD8+ T cells from blood. The receptors were gathered from a human donor in good health. Some clones in this sample may be carry-over from other donors' samples. The CDR3 runs from the conserved cysteine through the conserved F or W.

TRBJ1-5 | TRBV9 | CASSVEGSPQPQHF
TRBJ2-7 | TRBV7-9 | CASSLGGDSYEQYF
TRBJ2-7 | TRBV6-5 | CASSYEGVDEQYF
TRBJ1-2 | TRBV29-1 | CSAPTNYGYTF
TRBJ1-1 | TRBV4-3 | CASSQDSSVGTVGRNTEAFF
TRBJ2-7 | TRBV11-3 | CASSSTGGGEQYF
TRBJ1-2 | TRBV7-9 | CASSSRGNDYGYTF
TRBJ1-1 | TRBV7-9 | CASSLEDGMNTEAFF
TRBJ2-7 | TRBV27 | CASSLGSEQYF
TRBJ2-7 | TRBV7-2 | CASSSSTSGAFYEQYF
TRBJ2-2 | TRBV27 | CASSYLGQGSNTGELFF
TRBJ2-2 | TRBV29-1 | CSVTGNVNTGELFF
TRBJ2-2 | TRBV19 | CASRIQGDTGELFF
TRBJ2-5 | TRBV29-1 | CSVVASGSRKETQYF
TRBJ1-1 | TRBV4-3 | CASSTSGGRTEAFF
TRBJ2-5 | TRBV6-6 | CASSYSSGGLQETQYF
TRBJ1-1 | TRBV5-5 | CASSLGVWGTEAFF
TRBJ2-2 | TRBV29-1 | CSAMGGPGELFF
TRBJ2-7 | TRBV5-1 | CASSSTPNPSYEQYF
TRBJ2-3 | TRBV14 | CASSLPGQMWGTDTQYF
TRBJ2-2 | TRBV27 | CASSFFQGENTGELFF
TRBJ2-7 | TRBV5-1 | CASSLGTGMAYEQYF
TRBJ1-2 | TRBV5-1 | CASSGGQGENYGYTF
TRBJ2-7 | TRBV4-3 | CASSQESAGYEQYF
TRBJ1-5 | TRBV7-2 | CASSLGGAGNQPQHF
TRBJ2-3 | TRBV14 | CASSQTDNTQYF
TRBJ2-7 | TRBV7-7 | CASSPLFVAGTHEQYF
TRBJ2-1 | TRBV6-2/TRBV6-3 | CASSLIHNEQFF
TRBJ2-3 | TRBV7-6 | CASSFLRGAATQYF
TRBJ2-5 | TRBV14 | CASSQGWQQETQYF
TRBJ2-5 | TRBV7-3 | CASSLTPSGQETQYF